This is a list of T cell receptor beta chains from one sample in a study of blood T cell repertoires in COVID-19. Repertoires were generated with immunoSEQ multiplex PCR, while TCRdb's copy carries only in-frame clones and drops some. The table shows about 310,000 clones, with around 87% occurring only once. Sequenced input: peripheral blood. Receptors were obtained from a man aged 50 to 59 with active or convalescent COVID-19. CDR3s include the opening cysteine and the closing phenylalanine or tryptophan. A D gene is named only where the DNA matches it firmly.

NA	TRBV10-3	TRBJ1-1	TGTGCCATCAGGGGCCATGAGAACACTGAAGCTTTCTTT	CAIRGHENTEAFF
TRBD2	TRBV28	TRBJ2-7	TGTGCCAGCCATGAGGGAGGGGCGGGCTACGAGCAGTACTTC	CASHEGGAGYEQYF
TRBD1	TRBV19	TRBJ1-3	TGTGCCAGTAGTGGGACCGGGACAGGGGGACGATATTTT	CASSGTGTGGRYF
TRBD2	TRBV5-1	TRBJ2-1	TGCGCCAGCAGTTACCTAGCGGGAGGATACAATGAGCAGTTCTTC	CASSYLAGGYNEQFF
TRBD1	TRBV30	TRBJ1-2	TGTGCCTGGACTCTGACAGGGGGCGAAAATGGCTACACCTTC	CAWTLTGGENGYTF
NA	TRBV19	TRBJ1-6	TGTGCCAGTAGTATAAAGGAGGGTTACTATAATTCACCCCTCCACTTT	CASSIKEGYYNSPLHF
NA	TRBV11-2	TRBJ1-5	TGTGCCAGCAGCTTAGGACTGGATCAGCCCCAGCATTTT	CASSLGLDQPQHF
NA	TRBV6-5	TRBJ1-6	TGTGCCAGCACCGGGGTCCTTAATTCACCCCTCCACTTT	CASTGVLNSPLHF
NA	TRBV28	TRBJ1-1	TGTGCCAGCAGTCCCACGGGTATTAGGGGGACTGAAGCTTTCTTT	CASSPTGIRGTEAFF
NA	TRBV19	TRBJ2-7	TGTGCCAGTAGTATAGGGCTGGGGAGTGACTCCTACGAGCAGTACTTC	CASSIGLGSDSYEQYF
NA	TRBV2	TRBJ1-3	TGTGCCAGCAGTGAATTCGTAGGCGGCTACTCTGGAAACACCATATATTTT	CASSEFVGGYSGNTIYF
TRBD2	TRBV6-5	TRBJ2-7	TGTGCCAGCAGCAGAGCGGGAACGGACGAGCAGTACTTC	CASSRAGTDEQYF
TRBD1	TRBV7-9	TRBJ1-3	TGTGCCAGCAGCGCACGAGGGGGCGCGTTTATCGGAAACACCATATATTTT	CASSARGGAFIGNTIYF
TRBD1	TRBV5-6	TRBJ2-2	TGTGCCAGCAGCTCGGTAGGGGGCTGGGACACCGGGGAGCTGTTTTTT	CASSSVGGWDTGELFF
TRBD1	TRBV6-5	TRBJ2-7	TGTGCCAGCACCGAGGGGGCGGGCGAGCAGTACTTC	CASTEGAGEQYF
TRBD1	TRBV3-1/TRBV3-2	TRBJ1-1	TGTGCCAGCAGTCGACAGGGGAACACTGAAGCTTTCTTT	CASSRQGNTEAFF